The 26 T cell receptor beta chains presented below share a single source sample, sequenced in a study of siplizumab effects on memory and regulatory T cells. Measured with immunoSEQ multiplex PCR; TCRdb has only the in-frame clones, and not every one. The sample has approximately 52,000 clones, about 97% seen once. The source material was naive CD4+ T cells sorted from blood. These receptor sequences come from a human donor in good health.

This chain connects TRBV29-1 to TRBJ1-3; D might be TRBD1 (5 bases). The ends were cut back, 7 bases at V and 7 bases at J, with 17 bases in the middle. Germline values: CDR1 SQVTM, CDR2 ANQGSEA. CDR3 size: 13 residues. CDR3 nucleotide sequence: TGCAGCGGTACGGGACCCACCGGGAACACCATATATTTT. Its protein product is CSGTGPTGNTIYF.

The chain couples TRBV5-1 to TRBJ1-1; D unresolved. The CDR3 consists of 13 residues. Germline V gene sequence: CDR1 SGHRS, CDR2 YFSETQ. V lost 2 bases and J 1 base, leaving 6 bases between the germline ends. In nucleotides, the CDR3 is TGCGCCAGCAGCTTCGGCGGGAACACTGAAGCTTTCTTT. Encoded protein: CASSFGGNTEAFF.

The sample holds one count of this clone. This chain links TRBV6-5 with TRBJ1-1; no clear D. Trimming shortened V by 2 bases and J by 3 bases, and 7 bases separated the two germline ends. The CDR3 totals 13 residues. The germline V gene has CDR1 MNHEY and CDR2 SVGAGI. CDR3 sequence: CASSYEKDTEAFF. The CDR3 coding sequence is TGTGCCAGCAGTTACGAGAAGGACACTGAAGCTTTCTTT.

For the CDR3, the DNA is TGTGCCAGCAGCCTCCTTCATGAGCAGTTCTTC. Protein: CASSLLHEQFF. The V and J genes are TRBV7-6 and TRBJ2-1; unclear D gene. This CDR3 contains 11 residues. CDR1 and CDR2 from the germline V gene are SGHVS and FNYEAQ. V lost 5 bases, J lost 8 bases, and 7 bases lay in between.

The J gene is TRBJ1-3, the V gene TRBV4-1, with a tentative D call TRBD1 (6 bases). Trimming took 1 base from V and 2 from J, leaving 12 bases between them. This CDR3 has 16 residues. CDR1 MGHRA and CDR2 YSYEKL come from the germline V gene. The CDR3 region has the DNA TGCGCCAGCAGCCAAGGACCCGGGACAACTGGAAACACCATATATTTT. This sequence encodes CASSQGPGTTGNTIYF.

Remarks on this clone: Other nucleotide sequences from this sample produce the same CDR3. This chain links TRBV6-1 with TRBJ2-2, with D unclear. The CDR3 runs to 12 residues. The V end was cut by 4 bases, the J end by 6 bases, with 6 bases between. The germline CDR1 and CDR2 sequences are MNHNS and SASEGT. The DNA for the CDR3 is TGTGCCAGCAGTGGGGATTCCGGGGAGCTGTTTTTT. This codes for CASSGDSGELFF.

This chain joins TRBV7-3 and TRBJ2-2; D gene uncertain. The length of the CDR3 is 14 residues. The germline gives CDR1 SGHTA, CDR2 FQGTGA. The V end was cut by 0 bases, the J end by 5 bases, with 7 bases between. This CDR3 is CASSLTSQTGELFF. The CDR3 DNA reads as TGTGCCAGCAGCTTAACTAGCCAAACCGGGGAGCTGTTTTTT.

This clone was counted a single time. The genes are TRBV5-4 and TRBJ1-1, with 8 bases aligning to TRBD1. Germline V lookup: CDR1 SGHNT, CDR2 YYREEE (reference sequence). This CDR3 has 15 amino acids. Losses at the gene ends were 2 bases for V and 4 bases for J; bases not matched to a gene: 7. In nucleotides, the CDR3 is TGTGCCAGCAGCTTAACGACAGGGGTCGGCACTGAAGCTTTCTTT. Protein: CASSLTTGVGTEAFF.

CDR3 nucleotides: TGTGCCAGCAGGACCGGGACAGGAGGCACCGGGGAGCTGTTTTTT. Protein sequence: CASRTGTGGTGELFF. This rearrangement joins TRBV6-6 to TRBJ2-2; 8 bases match TRBD1. This CDR3 is built from 15 residues. Germline assignment: CDR1 MNHNY and CDR2 SVGAGI (reference sequence). Unmatched junction bases numbered 7, after V lost 6 bases and J lost 4 bases.

This clone came up once. V and J are TRBV10-3 and TRBJ2-1; maybe TRBD2 (6 bases). V lost 11 bases, J lost 1 base, and 9 bases lay in between. CDR3 length equals 12 residues. The germline gives CDR1 ENHRY, CDR2 SYGVKD. CDR3 coding DNA: TGTGCCGTCGGGACTTCCTACAATGAGCAGTTCTTC. It is translated as CAVGTSYNEQFF.

The V gene is TRBV7-3, the J gene TRBJ1-2; weak D call: TRBD1 (6 bases). This CDR3 is 16 amino acids long. Germline V gene sequence: CDR1 SGHTA, CDR2 FQGTGA. V was pared by 4 bases and J by 4 bases, with 19 bases between. This CDR3 is CASSSQQGSLLYGYTF. CDR3 DNA: TGTGCCAGCAGCTCACAACAGGGCTCCCTCCTCTATGGCTACACCTTC.

The J gene is TRBJ2-3, the V gene TRBV7-9; 8 nucleotides line up with TRBD1. V gave up 6 bases and J gave up 5 bases; unmatched junction bases: 4. CDR3 length: 13 residues. CDR1 is SEHNR and CDR2 is FQNEAQ in the germline V gene (reference sequence). The CDR3 here is CASRDRGEDTQYF. DNA of the CDR3: TGTGCCAGCAGAGACAGGGGCGAAGATACGCAGTATTTT.

CDR3 in amino acids: CASSQGPQETQYF. As DNA, the CDR3 is TGTGCCAGCAGTCAGGGGCCCCAAGAGACCCAGTACTTC. The chain joins TRBV6-6 to TRBJ2-5; D is possibly TRBD1 (6 bases). The CDR3 contains 13 residues. V lost 5 bases to trimming and J lost 1 base, with 8 bases between them. Germline CDR1 reads MNHNY; CDR2 reads SVGAGI (reference sequence).

This clone was counted once. The chain combines TRBV11-3 with TRBJ2-3; TRBD2 agrees at 14 bases. The V gene's germline CDR1 is SGHNT and CDR2 YENEEA. The CDR3 loop spans 16 amino acids. With 5 bases clipped from V and 3 bases from J, the junction kept 4 bases outside the gene matches. The CDR3 DNA reads TGTGCCAGCAGCCCCAGGACTAGCGGGAGGACAGATACGCAGTATTTT. Translating gives CASSPRTSGRTDTQYF. Full variable domain (outside the CDR3, taken from reference TRBV11-3 and TRBJ2-3): EAGVVQSPRYKIIEKKQPVAFWCNPISGHNTLYWYLQNLGQGPELLIRYENEEAVDDSQLPKDRFSAERLKGVDSTLKIQPAELGDSAVYLCASSPRTSGRTDTQYFGPGTRLTVL.

The chain uses TRBV30 and TRBJ2-3; 9 bases are shared with TRBD2. CDR1 is GTSNPN, CDR2 SVGIG, per germline (reference sequence). This CDR3 comprises 15 residues. The V and J ends lost 1 base and 3 bases, in that order; junction bases with no gene match: 5. The CDR3 here is CAWSGSSGRTDTQYF. In nucleotides, the CDR3 is TGTGCCTGGAGTGGGTCGAGCGGGAGGACAGATACGCAGTATTTT.

The V call is TRBV7-9, the J call TRBJ1-2; 10 nucleotides match TRBD1. Germline trimming cut 3 bases from V and 7 bases from J; bases unmatched to any gene: 2. CDR1 and CDR2 (germline): SEHNR, FQNEAQ (reference sequence). This CDR3 is 13 amino acids long. In DNA, the CDR3 is TGTGCCAGCAGCTTGGACAGGGGGGGTGGCTACACCTTC. This translates into CASSLDRGGGYTF. Drawing the rest from reference TRBV7-9 and TRBJ1-2, the complete variable domain is DTGVSQNPRHKITKRGQNVTFRCDPISEHNRLYWYRQTLGQGPEFLTYFQNEAQLEKSRLLSDRFSAERPKGSFSTLEIQRTEQGDSAMYLCASSLDRGGGYTFGSGTRLTVV.

The chain links TRBV18 to TRBJ1-1; D ambiguous. Germline V gene sequence: CDR1 KGHSH, CDR2 LQKENI. This CDR3 spans 15 amino acids. V was trimmed by 2 bases and J by 4 bases, leaving 14 bases between them. Here the CDR3 DNA reads TGTGCCAGCTCACCAACAGACGGCCTGGTCACTGAAGCTTTCTTT. Translation: CASSPTDGLVTEAFF.

The chain joins TRBV5-1 to TRBJ2-7, with D perhaps matching TRBD1 or TRBD2 (6 bases each). CDR3 length: 15 residues. Trimming shortened V by 5 bases and J by 2 bases, and 17 bases separated the two germline ends. Looked up from germline, CDR1 is SGHRS and CDR2 is YFSETQ. DNA of the CDR3: TGCGCCAGCAGAGGGGGGCTAGCGCCGACCTACGAGCAGTACTTC. Amino acids: CASRGGLAPTYEQYF.

The rearrangement joins TRBV12-5 to TRBJ1-5; D call uncertain. Deletions cut 0 bases from V and 5 bases from J, with 14 bases between. The CDR3 consists of 16 residues. From germline, CDR1 is LGHNT and CDR2 FRNRAP. CDR3: CASGLVVTMLDQPQHF. The CDR3 DNA follows: TGTGCTAGTGGTTTGGTAGTAACGATGTTGGATCAGCCCCAGCATTTT. Filled out from reference TRBV12-5 and TRBJ1-5, the complete variable domain reads DARVTQTPRHKVTEMGQEVTMRCQPILGHNTVFWYRQTMMQGLELLAYFRNRAPLDDSGMPKDRFSAEMPDATLATLKIQPSEPRDSAVYFCASGLVVTMLDQPQHFGDGTRLSIL.

The CDR3 protein is CASSRLALEQFF. As DNA, the CDR3 is TGTGCCAGCAGTCGACTAGCCCTTGAGCAGTTCTTC. This chain uses TRBV5-8 with TRBJ2-1; 7 bases line up with TRBD2. J lost 9 bases, V lost 5 bases, and 5 bases had no gene match. Germline values: CDR1 SGHTS, CDR2 YDEGEE. The CDR3 has 12 amino acids.

The CDR3: CASSLVRGYEQYF. CDR3 coding DNA: TGTGCCAGCAGCTTAGTGCGGGGCTACGAGCAGTACTTC. The chain links TRBV7-3 to TRBJ2-7, with D maybe TRBD2 (6 bases). CDR1 is SGHTA, CDR2 FQGTGA, per germline. The germline V and J ends were trimmed by 2 bases and 3 bases, with 8 bases remaining between them. The CDR3 covers 13 residues.

The rearrangement uses TRBV28 and TRBJ2-2, with D possibly being TRBD1 (5 bases). The CDR3 is made up of 14 amino acids. CDR1 and CDR2 from the germline V gene are MDHEN and SYDVKM. Trimming cost V 4 bases and J 1 base, with 7 bases left between them. The CDR3: CASSYQGNTGELFF. The CDR3 DNA reads as TGTGCCAGCAGTTACCAGGGGAACACCGGGGAGCTGTTTTTT.

The chain uses TRBV18 and TRBJ1-1, with D perhaps TRBD1 (6 bases). Germline lookup yields CDR1 KGHSH and CDR2 LQKENI. The V end lost 0 bases, the J end lost 0 bases, and 11 bases lay between the germline ends. CDR3 length: 16 residues. CDR3 in DNA: TGTGCCAGCTCACCACCCGCAGGGGTTATGAACACTGAAGCTTTCTTT. This codes for CASSPPAGVMNTEAFF.

V is TRBV18 and J is TRBJ2-1; perhaps TRBD2 as D (5 bases). The V gene lost 8 bases and the J gene lost 5 bases, with 13 bases spanning the gap. This CDR3 is built from 13 residues. In germline, CDR1 is KGHSH, CDR2 LQKENI. In DNA, the CDR3 is TGTGCCAGCGCTCCCGGGGTAGACAATGAGCAGTTCTTC. Residues: CASAPGVDNEQFF.

The DNA of the CDR3 is TGTGCCAGCAGCCCAGGGGCGGGACTTGGAGCCTACGAGCAGTACTTC. Translating it yields CASSPGAGLGAYEQYF. The chain combines TRBV7-2 with TRBJ2-7, with D perhaps being TRBD1 or TRBD2 (6 bases each). V was pared by 5 bases and J by 2 bases, with 19 bases between. The CDR3 runs 16 residues. CDR1 SGHTA and CDR2 FQGNSA come from the germline V gene.

Only one count was recorded for this clone. The chain uses TRBV19 and TRBJ1-1; 9 bases are a match to TRBD1. The CDR3 extends over 14 amino acids. J gave up 5 bases and V 5 bases, and 6 bases lay outside the gene matches. Germline V CDR1 and CDR2: LNHDA, SQIVND (reference sequence). In DNA form, the CDR3 reads TGTGCCAGTAGTGGCGGACAGGGGAAAACTGAAGCTTTCTTT. It specifies CASSGGQGKTEAFF.